These 17 T cell receptor beta chains were sequenced from one sample in a study of blood T cell repertoires in COVID-19. Profiling relied on immunoSEQ multiplex PCR, and the TCRdb table lists in-frame clones only, not all of them. The data contain roughly 45,000 clones, roughly 76% of them singletons. Material: peripheral blood. The source is a woman in her 70s with acute or convalescent COVID-19.

V and J are TRBV5-5 and TRBJ2-1; 8 bases are shared with TRBD1. This CDR3 region has 16 residues. Germline-derived CDR1 and CDR2 are SGHKS and YYEKEE (reference sequence). The V segment lost 4 bases and the J segment 7 bases; nucleotides outside the gene matches: 13. DNA for the CDR3: TGTGCCAGCAGCCTCCATGGGCAGGGGGCGGTAAATGAGCAGTTCTTC. It yields the protein CASSLHGQGAVNEQFF.

The chain joins TRBV5-1 to TRBJ2-5; D not resolved. The V gene lost 2 bases and the J gene lost 1 base, with 9 bases spanning the gap. Germline values: CDR1 SGHRS, CDR2 YFSETQ. CDR3 length: 14 amino acids. In nucleotides, the CDR3 is TGCGCCAGCAGCTTCCCCGGGTCCCAAGAGACCCAGTACTTC. Translating it yields CASSFPGSQETQYF.

This clone was counted at least ten times. V gene TRBV30 combines with J gene TRBJ2-5; D is perhaps TRBD1 (6 bases). Germline CDR1 GTSNPN, CDR2 SVGIG (reference sequence). The CDR3 spans 15 residues. Trimming shortened V by 3 bases and J by 1 base, and 15 bases separated the two germline ends. This CDR3 reads CAWSIGQSGQETQYF. In nucleotides, the CDR3 is TGTGCCTGGAGCATCGGACAGTCGGGCCAAGAGACCCAGTACTTC.

The rearrangement uses TRBV21-1 and TRBJ1-2; the D call TRBD1 from the table was never checked on the DNA. TRBV21-1 is a recognized pseudogene. This CDR3 has 15 amino acids. CDR3: CATLPERRTDKGYTF. The CDR3 DNA sequence: TGTGCCACCCTACCAGAACGGCGTACGGACAAAGGCTACACCTTC.

The V and J genes are TRBV24-1 and TRBJ2-1; 13 nucleotides line up with TRBD2. J lost 2 bases, V lost 5 bases, and 11 bases had no gene match. Germline V gene sequence: CDR1 KGHDR, CDR2 SFDVKD. The length of the CDR3 is 19 residues. CDR3 amino acids: CATSGPGLAGSFTYNEQFF. DNA for the CDR3: TGTGCCACCAGTGGGCCGGGACTAGCGGGGTCCTTCACCTACAATGAGCAGTTCTTC.

This clone was recorded a few times. The V and J genes are TRBV12-3 or TRBV12-4 and TRBJ1-1; D call uncertain. V lost 3 bases and J lost 6, with 11 bases in between. There are 13 residues in the CDR3. The CDR3 region is CASSFMAGSEAFF. The CDR3 DNA reads as TGTGCCAGCAGTTTTATGGCGGGGTCTGAAGCTTTCTTT.

This clone was seen a single time. This chain connects TRBV15 to TRBJ1-2, with no clear D. The CDR3 has 14 amino acids. V was pared by 0 bases and J by 3 bases, with 8 bases between. Germline lookup yields CDR1 LNHNV and CDR2 YYDKDF (reference sequence). CDR3 sequence: CATSRDLRDYGYTF. The DNA of the CDR3 is TGTGCCACCAGCAGAGATTTGAGAGACTATGGCTACACCTTC.

The genes are TRBV28 and TRBJ1-2; D perhaps matches TRBD1 (6 bases). Trimming pared 6 bases from V and 7 bases from J, leaving 18 bases between. This CDR3 is 14 amino acids long. Germline V CDR1 and CDR2: MDHEN, SYDVKM. The chain's CDR3 is CASRIPGEGGGYTF. The CDR3, as DNA: TGTGCCAGCAGGATCCCCGGGGAAGGGGGTGGCTACACCTTC.

The V call is TRBV10-1, the J call TRBJ2-4; D is unresolved. CDR3 size: 12 residues. Per germline, CDR1 WNHNN and CDR2 SYGVQD (reference sequence). V gave up 7 bases and J gave up 5 bases, with 9 bases separating them. This CDR3 is CASTHPENIQYF. The CDR3 region has the DNA TGCGCCAGCACCCACCCGGAAAACATTCAGTACTTC.

The chain carries TRBV5-1 and TRBJ2-5; TRBD2 is a possible D gene (5 bases). Germline V gene sequence: CDR1 SGHRS, CDR2 YFSETQ. V gave up 0 bases and J gave up 1 base, with 19 bases separating them. The CDR3 totals 18 residues. The CDR3 spells CASSLGGYGVGVQETQYF. In nucleotides, the CDR3 is TGCGCCAGCAGCTTGGGAGGATACGGGGTCGGGGTCCAAGAGACCCAGTACTTC.

The chain recombines TRBV10-3 with TRBJ1-1; D is unclear. The length of the CDR3 is 13 residues. Trimming took 7 bases from V and 1 from J, leaving 10 bases between them. The germline V gene encodes CDR1 ENHRY and CDR2 SYGVKD. Here the CDR3 reads CAITRGWNTEAFF. In nucleotides, the CDR3 is TGTGCCATCACCCGGGGATGGAACACTGAAGCTTTCTTT.

Only a few counts were recorded for this clone. This chain joins TRBV27 and TRBJ2-7; TRBD2 aligns across 14 bases. This CDR3 spans 16 amino acids. V was pared by 2 bases and J by 3 bases, with 3 bases of the junction left unmatched. Germline-derived CDR1 and CDR2 are MNHEY and SMNVEV (reference sequence). The CDR3 DNA reads TGTGCCAGCAGTTTAGGGACTAGCGGGAGTGTCTACGAGCAGTACTTC. This encodes CASSLGTSGSVYEQYF.

The chain combines TRBV19 with TRBJ2-2; a weak D match, TRBD1 (6 bases). Trimming shortened V by 7 bases and J by 6 bases, and 18 bases separated the two germline ends. The CDR3 runs to 15 residues. CDR1 and CDR2 (germline): LNHDA, SQIVND (reference sequence). Here the CDR3 DNA reads TGTGCCAGTATCAGGGGCCATGCGGAACCCGGGGAGCTGTTTTTT. This translates into CASIRGHAEPGELFF.

The chain joins TRBV18 to TRBJ1-3, with a weak D call TRBD1 (6 bases). Trimming stripped 8 bases from V and 3 bases from J, with 17 bases between. Germline V gene data show CDR1 as KGHSH and CDR2 as LQKENI. The CDR3 extends over 15 amino acids. CDR3: CASRIGGAGGNTIYF. The CDR3 nucleotides read TGTGCCAGCCGCATCGGGGGGGCTGGTGGAAACACCATATATTTT.

This clone was seen once. The V call is TRBV4-2, the J call TRBJ2-7, with 10 bases fitting TRBD2. Germline V CDR1 and CDR2: LGHNA, YNFKEQ. After removal of 0 bases from V and 0 bases from J, the junction contained 8 bases not matched to a gene. The CDR3 contains 18 residues. The CDR3 region has the DNA TGTGCCAGCAGCCAAGATCCTAGCGGGAGCGCGTTCTCCTACGAGCAGTACTTC. Translation gives CASSQDPSGSAFSYEQYF.

The V gene is TRBV19, the J gene TRBJ2-5; 8 positions match TRBD2. The CDR3 spans 15 residues. CDR1 LNHDA and CDR2 SQIVND come from the germline V gene (reference sequence). V was clipped by 3 bases and J by 9 bases; unmatched bases: 12. The chain's CDR3 is CASSISAGGEASQYF. CDR3 coding DNA: TGTGCCAGTAGTATCTCGGCGGGAGGTGAAGCGTCCCAGTACTTC.

The rearrangement uses TRBV9 and TRBJ1-2; D gene ambiguous. The length of the CDR3 is 17 residues. Germline V gene lookup returns CDR1 SGDLS and CDR2 YYNGEE. The V and J ends lost 0 bases and 3 bases respectively, with 18 bases between them. CDR3 nucleotide sequence: TGTGCCAGCAGCGTAGGGGGAGTTGGTGGCAGACACTATGGCTACACCTTC. It codes for CASSVGGVGGRHYGYTF.